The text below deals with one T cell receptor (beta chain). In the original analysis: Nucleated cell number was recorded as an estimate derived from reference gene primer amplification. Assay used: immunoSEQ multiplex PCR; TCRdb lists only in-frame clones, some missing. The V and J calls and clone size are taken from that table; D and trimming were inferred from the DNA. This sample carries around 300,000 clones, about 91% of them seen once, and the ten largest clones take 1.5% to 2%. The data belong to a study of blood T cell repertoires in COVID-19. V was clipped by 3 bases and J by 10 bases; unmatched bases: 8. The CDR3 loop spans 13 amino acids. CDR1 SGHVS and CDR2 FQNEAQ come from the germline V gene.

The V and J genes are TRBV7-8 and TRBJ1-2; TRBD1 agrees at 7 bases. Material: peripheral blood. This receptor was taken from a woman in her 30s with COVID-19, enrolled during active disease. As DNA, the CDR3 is TGTGCCAGCAGCTTGGGACAGCGACAGGCCTACACCTTC. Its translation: CASSLGQRQAYTF.